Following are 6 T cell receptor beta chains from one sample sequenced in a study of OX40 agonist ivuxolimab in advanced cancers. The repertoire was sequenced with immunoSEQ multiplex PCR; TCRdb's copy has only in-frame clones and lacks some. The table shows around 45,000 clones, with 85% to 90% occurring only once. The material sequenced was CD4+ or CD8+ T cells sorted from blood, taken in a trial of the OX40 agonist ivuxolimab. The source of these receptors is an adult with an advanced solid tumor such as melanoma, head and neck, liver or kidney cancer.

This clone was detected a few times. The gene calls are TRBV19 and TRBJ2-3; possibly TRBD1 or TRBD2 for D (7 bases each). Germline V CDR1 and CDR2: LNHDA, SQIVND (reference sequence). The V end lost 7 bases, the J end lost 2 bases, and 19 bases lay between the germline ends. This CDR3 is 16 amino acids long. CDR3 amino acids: CASTERGLAVTDTQYF. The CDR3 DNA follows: TGTGCCAGTACCGAAAGGGGGCTAGCGGTCACAGATACGCAGTATTTT.

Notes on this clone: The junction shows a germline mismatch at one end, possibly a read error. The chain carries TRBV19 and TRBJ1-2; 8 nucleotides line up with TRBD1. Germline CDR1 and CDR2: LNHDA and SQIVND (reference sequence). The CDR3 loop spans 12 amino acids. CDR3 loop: CASSLRQGRLAF. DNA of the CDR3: TGTGCCAGTAGTCTGCGACAGGGGAGATTGGCCTTC. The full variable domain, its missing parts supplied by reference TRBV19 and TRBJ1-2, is DGGITQSPKYLFRKEGQNVTLSCEQNLNHDAMYWYRQDPGQGLRLIYYSQIVNDFQKGDIAEGYSVSREKKESFPLTVTSAQKNPTAFYLCASSLRQGRLAFGSGTRLTVV.

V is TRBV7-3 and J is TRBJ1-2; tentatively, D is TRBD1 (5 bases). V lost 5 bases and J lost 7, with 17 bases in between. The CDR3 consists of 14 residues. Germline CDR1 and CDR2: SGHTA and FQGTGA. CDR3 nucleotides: TGTGCCAGCAGCCCCCTTGGGGGAGACCTTGGCTACACCTTC. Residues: CASSPLGGDLGYTF. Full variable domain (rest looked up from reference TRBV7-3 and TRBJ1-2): GAGVSQTPSNKVTEKGKYVELRCDPISGHTALYWYRQSLGQGPEFLIYFQGTGAADDSGLPNDRFFAVRPEGSVSTLKIQRTERGDSAVYLCASSPLGGDLGYTFGSGTRLTVV.

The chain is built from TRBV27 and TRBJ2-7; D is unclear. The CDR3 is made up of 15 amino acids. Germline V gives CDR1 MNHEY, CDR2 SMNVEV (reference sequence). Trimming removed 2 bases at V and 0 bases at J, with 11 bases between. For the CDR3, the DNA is TGTGCCAGCAGTTTAGATGGCGTCAGCTCCTACGAGCAGTACTTC. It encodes CASSLDGVSSYEQYF.

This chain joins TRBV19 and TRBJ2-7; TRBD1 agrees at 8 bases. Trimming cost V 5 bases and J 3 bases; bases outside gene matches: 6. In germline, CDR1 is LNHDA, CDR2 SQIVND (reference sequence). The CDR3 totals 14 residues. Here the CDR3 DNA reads TGTGCCAGTAGTGCCCGAGGACAGGGCTACGAGCAGTACTTC. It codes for CASSARGQGYEQYF.

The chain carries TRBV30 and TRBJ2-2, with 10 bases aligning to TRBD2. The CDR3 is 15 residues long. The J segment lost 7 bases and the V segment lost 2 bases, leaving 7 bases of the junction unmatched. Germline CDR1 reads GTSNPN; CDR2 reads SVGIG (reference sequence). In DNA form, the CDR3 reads TGTGCCTGGAGTAGTGGGACTAGCGTGGGCGGGGAGCTGTTTTTT. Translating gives CAWSSGTSVGGELFF.